A single sample gave rise to the 27 T cell receptor beta chains below, sequenced in a study of OX40 agonist ivuxolimab in advanced cancers. Generated by immunoSEQ multiplex PCR, the TCRdb table keeps only in-frame clones and is missing some. The data hold under 150,000 clones, with 85% to 90% observed a single time. The sample here was CD4+ or CD8+ T cells sorted from blood, taken in a trial of the OX40 agonist ivuxolimab. The receptors shown here come from an adult with an advanced solid tumor such as melanoma, head and neck, liver or kidney cancer.

The rearrangement joins TRBV4-3 to TRBJ1-2; no clear D gene. Trimming removed 0 bases at V and 5 bases at J, with 10 bases between. Per germline, CDR1 LGHNA and CDR2 YSLEER. This CDR3 contains 14 residues. CDR3 nucleotides: TGCGCCAGCAGCCAAGAGACGAGGTCTTATGGCTACACCTTC. Translating it yields CASSQETRSYGYTF.

This sequence joins TRBV25-1 and TRBJ2-3, with D maybe TRBD2 (6 bases). V lost 6 bases, J lost 2 bases, and 18 bases lay in between. The CDR3 consists of 16 residues. The germline V gene encodes CDR1 MGHDK and CDR2 SYGVNS. The CDR3 region has the DNA TGTGCCAGCAGCTCACTCCGGGACTGGAACACAGATACGCAGTATTTT. The encoded protein is CASSSLRDWNTDTQYF.

This clone has more than one count but fewer than ten. V gene TRBV28 combines with J gene TRBJ1-5; maybe TRBD1 (6 bases). V was cut by 5 bases and J by 6 bases, with 8 bases left in between. Germline V gene sequence: CDR1 MDHEN, CDR2 SYDVKM. The CDR3 has 12 residues. The CDR3 DNA follows: TGTGCCAGCAGTCAGGGGAGTCAGCCCCAGCATTTT. Translated: CASSQGSQPQHF.

The rearrangement joins TRBV27 to TRBJ1-2, with D unclear. CDR3 length: 12 amino acids. Germline V lookup: CDR1 MNHEY, CDR2 SMNVEV (reference sequence). V was cut by 3 bases and J by 8 bases, with 10 bases left in between. The CDR3 DNA reads TGTGCCAGCAGTTTCTCAGGTGGAGGCTACACCTTC. It translates to CASSFSGGGYTF.

Comment on this clone: Within the sample, other DNA sequences also encode this same CDR3. The chain employs TRBV18 and TRBJ1-2; no clear D gene. This CDR3 has 13 amino acids. V gave up 3 bases and J gave up 2 bases, with 7 bases separating them. CDR1 is KGHSH, CDR2 LQKENI, per germline. CDR3: CASSPGENYGYTF. CDR3 sequence (DNA): TGTGCCAGCTCACCGGGTGAAAACTATGGCTACACCTTC.

The chain carries TRBV2 and TRBJ1-2; 10 bases are shared with TRBD1. CDR3 length equals 13 residues. Germline assignment: CDR1 SNHLY and CDR2 FYNNEI. The trim removed 6 bases at V and 7 bases at J, leaving 5 bases unmatched. The CDR3 DNA sequence: TGTGCCAGCAGAGGGACAGGGGAGGGTGGCTACACCTTC. Translated, it gives CASRGTGEGGYTF.

The V and J genes are TRBV30 and TRBJ1-5; possible D gene TRBD1, 5 bases. Looked up from germline, CDR1 is GTSNPN and CDR2 is SVGIG (reference sequence). V gave up 6 bases and J gave up 2 bases, with 11 bases separating them. The CDR3 loop spans 13 amino acids. The CDR3 is CACRGDRNQPQHF. The CDR3 DNA reads TGTGCCTGCCGGGGGGACCGCAATCAGCCCCAGCATTTT.

The gene calls are TRBV5-4 and TRBJ1-2; maybe TRBD1 (6 bases). Germline CDR1 reads SGHNT; CDR2 reads YYREEE (reference sequence). The V and J ends lost 3 bases and 8 bases respectively, with 17 bases between them. The CDR3 has 14 amino acids. CDR3 sequence reads: CASSSDSTGEGYTF. In DNA form, the CDR3 reads TGTGCCAGCAGCTCCGACTCGACAGGTGAAGGCTACACCTTC.

This clone came up once. The V and J genes are TRBV7-8 and TRBJ1-2, with D hard to call. Between the trimmed V and J ends, which lost 5 bases and 4 bases, there was a span of 20 bases. The V gene's germline CDR1 is SGHVS and CDR2 FQNEAQ. This CDR3 comprises 16 residues. The CDR3 DNA reads TGTGCCAGCAGCGAAAACGGAATAGGACTCCGCTATGGCTACACCTTC. This encodes CASSENGIGLRYGYTF. Together with reference TRBV7-8 and TRBJ1-2, the CDR3 gives the full variable domain: GAGVSQSPRYKVAKRGQDVALRCDPISGHVSLFWYQQALGQGPEFLTYFQNEAQLDKSGLPSDRFFAERPEGSVSTLKIQRTQQEDSAVYLCASSENGIGLRYGYTFGSGTRLTVV.

Turning to this clone: An end of the junction does not agree with germline; a read error may underlie this. The V and J genes are TRBV7-7 and TRBJ2-5, with 9 bases identical to TRBD1. CDR1 is SSHAT and CDR2 is FNYEAQ in the germline V gene (reference sequence). The CDR3 covers 15 residues. As DNA, the CDR3 is TGTGCTAGCAGCTTAGCCGGACAGGGGTCAGAGACCCAGTACTTC. This translates into CASSLAGQGSETQYF.

V usage is TRBV27 and J usage is TRBJ1-2, with 8 bases lining up with TRBD1. Trimming cost V 6 bases and J 7 bases; bases outside gene matches: 4. CDR3 size: 12 residues. Germline CDR1 reads MNHEY; CDR2 reads SMNVEV (reference sequence). This CDR3 reads CASRHRGTGYTF. CDR3 nucleotides: TGTGCCAGCAGGCACAGGGGGACTGGCTACACCTTC.

The chain recombines TRBV7-2 with TRBJ2-7; no reliable D call. Trimming took off 2 bases at V and 9 bases at J, with 20 bases between the two ends. Per germline, CDR1 SGHTA and CDR2 FQGNSA. The CDR3 is made up of 15 amino acids. CDR3 nucleotide sequence: TGTGCCAGCAGCTTAAAGCTAGGTGTACTAAATGGGCAGTACTTC. Encoded protein: CASSLKLGVLNGQYF.

This chain links TRBV6-4 with TRBJ1-2, with 9 bases aligning to TRBD1. This CDR3 is built from 20 residues. J was trimmed by 7 bases and V by 5 bases; bases with no gene match: 26. Per germline, CDR1 MRHNA and CDR2 SNTAGT. As DNA, the CDR3 is TGTGCCAGCAGTAGACAGATGCCACCGGGACAGGGAACCTTTAGGGCTGGCTACACCTTC. This encodes CASSRQMPPGQGTFRAGYTF.

This clone was picked up one time. The chain recombines TRBV9 with TRBJ1-2; maybe TRBD1 (5 bases). V lost 0 bases to trimming and J lost 7 bases, with 16 bases between them. From germline, CDR1 is SGDLS and CDR2 YYNGEE. CDR3 length: 15 residues. CDR3 region: CASSVVGQGGRGYTF. Written as DNA, the CDR3 is TGTGCCAGCAGCGTAGTCGGGCAGGGAGGACGTGGCTACACCTTC.

CDR3 region: CASSRGLRVNEQFF. The DNA of the CDR3 is TGTGCCAGCTCACGAGGACTCCGAGTAAATGAGCAGTTCTTC. The chain carries TRBV18 and TRBJ2-1; TRBD2 might be the D (5 bases). The CDR3 runs to 14 residues. Germline lookup yields CDR1 KGHSH and CDR2 LQKENI. Trimming removed 4 bases from V and 7 bases from J, with 14 bases in between. The whole variable domain, filled in from reference TRBV18 and TRBJ2-1, reads NAGVMQNPRHLVRRRGQEARLRCSPMKGHSHVYWYRQLPEEGLKFMVYLQKENIIDESGMPKERFSAEFPKEGPSILRIQQVVRGDSAAYFCASSRGLRVNEQFFGPGTRLTVL.

V and J are TRBV6-5 and TRBJ2-3; D is perhaps TRBD1 or TRBD2 (5 bases each). V was pared by 8 bases and J by 5 bases, with 14 bases between. Germline V gives CDR1 MNHEY, CDR2 SVGAGI. CDR3 size: 13 residues. CDR3 DNA: TGTGCCAGCGGGAGTGGGGCAGGAGATACGCAGTATTTT. It specifies CASGSGAGDTQYF.

The rearrangement uses TRBV4-2 and TRBJ2-5; TRBD1 or TRBD2 may be the D gene (6 bases each). V dropped 1 base and J dropped 4 bases, with 16 bases sitting between them. Germline CDR1 and CDR2: LGHNA and YNFKEQ. This CDR3 has 16 amino acids. CDR3 DNA: TGTGCCAGCAGCCAAGGCGCCCCTGGGGGGCGAGAGACCCAGTACTTC. Translation gives CASSQGAPGGRETQYF.

The chain employs TRBV28 and TRBJ1-2; 10 bases align to TRBD1. V was pared by 3 bases and J by 11 bases, with 12 bases of the junction left unmatched. This CDR3 has 15 residues. CDR1 is MDHEN and CDR2 is SYDVKM in the germline V gene. CDR3 protein: CASSLSTGTGASYTF. The CDR3, as DNA: TGTGCCAGCAGTTTGTCAACCGGGACAGGGGCCTCTTACACCTTC.

V usage is TRBV2 and J usage is TRBJ1-5, with D possibly being TRBD1 (5 bases). CDR3 length: 15 amino acids. V lost 3 bases and J 4 bases, leaving 13 bases between the germline ends. Germline V gene data show CDR1 as SNHLY and CDR2 as FYNNEI. The DNA for the CDR3 is TGTGCCAGCAGTGATCGGTCGGGGGGTAATCAGCCCCAGCATTTT. Translated, it gives CASSDRSGGNQPQHF.

The chain recombines TRBV11-2 with TRBJ1-4; possibly TRBD1 for D (6 bases). Germline V gene sequence: CDR1 SGHAT, CDR2 FQNNGV. V shed 0 bases and J shed 7 bases, with 15 bases lying between them. The CDR3 contains 16 residues. The CDR3 DNA reads as TGTGCCAGCAGCTTAGATTTAGCCGGCAGGGGTGAAAAACTGTTTTTT. Translation gives CASSLDLAGRGEKLFF. Full variable domain (outside the CDR3, taken from reference TRBV11-2 and TRBJ1-4): EAGVAQSPRYKIIEKRQSVAFWCNPISGHATLYWYQQILGQGPKLLIQFQNNGVVDDSQLPKDRFSAERLKGVDSTLKIQPAKLEDSAVYLCASSLDLAGRGEKLFFGSGTQLSVL.

The rearrangement joins TRBV19 to TRBJ1-5; the match to TRBD1 covers 7 bases. In germline, CDR1 is LNHDA, CDR2 SQIVND (reference sequence). Unmatched junction bases numbered 2, after V lost 3 bases and J lost 3 bases. CDR3 length: 14 amino acids. The chain's CDR3 is CASSMTGINQPQHF. CDR3 sequence (DNA): TGTGCCAGTAGTATGACAGGGATCAATCAGCCCCAGCATTTT.

The chain carries TRBV9 and TRBJ2-7, with unresolved D. The ends were cut back, 1 base at V and 0 bases at J, with 11 bases in the middle. Germline loops: CDR1 SGDLS, CDR2 YYNGEE. This CDR3 has 15 residues. The CDR3: CASSVNPTSSYEQYF. The CDR3 bases are TGTGCCAGCAGCGTAAACCCGACGAGCTCCTACGAGCAGTACTTC. Filled out from reference TRBV9 and TRBJ2-7, the complete variable domain reads DSGVTQTPKHLITATGQRVTLRCSPRSGDLSVYWYQQSLDQGLQFLIQYYNGEERAKGNILERFSAQQFPDLHSELNLSSLELGDSALYFCASSVNPTSSYEQYFGPGTRLTVT.

The chain links TRBV6-1 to TRBJ2-5; 9 nucleotides agree with TRBD2. Trimming took 8 bases from V and 4 from J; bases not matched to a gene: 8. The CDR3 totals 14 residues. Germline assignment: CDR1 MNHNS and CDR2 SASEGT. Here the CDR3 DNA reads TGTGCCAGCTGGCCTAGCGGGGCAGGAGAGACCCAGTACTTC. The encoded protein is CASWPSGAGETQYF.

The chain uses TRBV6-5 and TRBJ2-3, with TRBD1 matching over 8 bases. The CDR3 length is 13 residues. Looked up from germline, CDR1 is MNHEY and CDR2 is SVGAGI. V shed 5 bases and J 12 bases; nucleotides not matched to a gene: 10. This chain's CDR3 is CASSAQGELSQYF. DNA for the CDR3: TGTGCCAGCAGTGCACAGGGGGAGTTATCCCAGTATTTT.

The gene calls are TRBV6-5 and TRBJ1-1, with unresolved D. The CDR3 spans 14 residues. Per the germline V gene, CDR1 is MNHEY and CDR2 is SVGAGI. Trimming cost V 4 bases and J 1 base, with 10 bases left between them. The CDR3: CASSFRDANTEAFF. CDR3 coding DNA: TGTGCCAGCAGTTTTCGGGATGCGAACACTGAAGCTTTCTTT.

This chain joins TRBV9 and TRBJ2-7; TRBD1 matches 10 bases. The CDR3 sequence is 17 residues long. From germline, CDR1 is SGDLS and CDR2 YYNGEE. Losses at the gene ends were 3 bases for V and 1 base for J; bases not matched to a gene: 10. CDR3 region: CASSGPLRDRGSYEQYF. In DNA, the CDR3 is TGTGCCAGCAGCGGTCCTCTCCGGGACAGGGGATCCTACGAGCAGTACTTC.

This CDR3 reads CASSLGGGGKGEQFF. The CDR3 DNA reads as TGTGCCAGCAGCTTAGGAGGCGGCGGAAAGGGTGAGCAGTTCTTC. The chain couples TRBV7-2 to TRBJ2-1; D not resolved. The V gene lost 1 base and the J gene lost 9 bases, with 16 bases spanning the gap. This CDR3 contains 15 residues. The germline gives CDR1 SGHTA, CDR2 FQGNSA.